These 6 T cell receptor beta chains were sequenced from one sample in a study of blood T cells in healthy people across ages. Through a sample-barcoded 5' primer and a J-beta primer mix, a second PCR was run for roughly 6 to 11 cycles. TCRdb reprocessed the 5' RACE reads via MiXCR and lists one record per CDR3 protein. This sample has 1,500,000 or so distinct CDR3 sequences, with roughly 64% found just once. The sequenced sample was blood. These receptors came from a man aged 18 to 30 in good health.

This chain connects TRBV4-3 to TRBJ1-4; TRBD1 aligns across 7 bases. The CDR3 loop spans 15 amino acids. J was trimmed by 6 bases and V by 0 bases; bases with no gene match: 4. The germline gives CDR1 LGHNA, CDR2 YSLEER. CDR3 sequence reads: CASSQDPGQYEKLFF. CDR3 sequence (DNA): TGCGCCAGCAGCCAAGATCCGGGACAGTATGAAAAACTGTTTTTT.

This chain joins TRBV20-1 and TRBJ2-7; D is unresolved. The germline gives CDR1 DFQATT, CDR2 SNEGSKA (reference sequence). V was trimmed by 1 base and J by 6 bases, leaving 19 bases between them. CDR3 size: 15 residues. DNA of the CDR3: TGCAGTGCTAGAGGGGGAACAGAAAAGGGCATCGAGCAGTACTTC. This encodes CSARGGTEKGIEQYF.

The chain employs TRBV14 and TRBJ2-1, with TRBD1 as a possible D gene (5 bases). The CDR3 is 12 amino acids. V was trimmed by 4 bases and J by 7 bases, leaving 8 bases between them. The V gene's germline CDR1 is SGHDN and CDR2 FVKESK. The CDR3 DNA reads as TGTGCCAGCAGCCCAGGGTGGAATGAGCAGTTCTTC. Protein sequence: CASSPGWNEQFF.

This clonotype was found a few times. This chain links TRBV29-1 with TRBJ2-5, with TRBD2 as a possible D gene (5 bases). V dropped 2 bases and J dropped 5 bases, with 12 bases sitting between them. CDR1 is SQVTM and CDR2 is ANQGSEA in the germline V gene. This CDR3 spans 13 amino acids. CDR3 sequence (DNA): TGCAGCGTTGAAAGGGATACGGGGGAGACCCAGTACTTC. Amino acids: CSVERDTGETQYF.

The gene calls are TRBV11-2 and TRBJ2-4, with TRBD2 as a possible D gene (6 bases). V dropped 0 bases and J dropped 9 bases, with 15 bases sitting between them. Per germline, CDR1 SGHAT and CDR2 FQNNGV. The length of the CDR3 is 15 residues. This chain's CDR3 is CASSLERDGMGIQYF. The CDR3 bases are TGTGCCAGCAGCTTAGAGCGGGATGGGATGGGCATTCAGTACTTC.

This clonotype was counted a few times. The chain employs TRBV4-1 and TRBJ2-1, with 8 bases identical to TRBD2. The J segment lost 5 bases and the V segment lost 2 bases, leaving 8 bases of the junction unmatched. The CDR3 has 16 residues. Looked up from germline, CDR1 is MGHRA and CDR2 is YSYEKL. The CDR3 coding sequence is TGCGCCAGCAGCCAACGATTAGCGGGACTTGACAATGAGCAGTTCTTC. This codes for CASSQRLAGLDNEQFF.